Shown below are 26 T cell receptor beta chains from a single sample sequenced in a study of T-cell reconstitution after alpha-beta-depleted transplantation in children. It was with unique molecular identifiers that the TCRbeta library was prepared. From the PCR reads, TCRdb called clonotypes with MiXCR, one entry per CDR3 protein. The sample comprises a few hundred thousand distinct CDR3 sequences, under 13% of which are singletons, and less than 2.5% rests with the top ten. The sample was PBMCs from the stem cell graft donor, taken from the stem cell graft. Receptors were obtained from a human donor who donated a stem cell graft to a child with acute lymphoblastic leukemia.

This clonotype was counted many times. The chain combines TRBV12-3 or TRBV12-4 with TRBJ1-2, with D possibly TRBD1 on 6 matching bases. The CDR3 has 13 residues. V lost 5 bases and J 4 bases, leaving 11 bases between the germline ends. Here the CDR3 reads CASSLQGSYGYTF. The CDR3 DNA reads as TGTGCCAGCAGTCTACAGGGATCCTATGGCTACACCTTC.

V and J are TRBV7-8 and TRBJ2-2; perhaps TRBD1 as D (5 bases). Trimming left V 8 bases short and J 5 bases short, with 18 bases between. This CDR3 contains 15 residues. From germline, CDR1 is SGHVS and CDR2 FQNEAQ. CDR3 in DNA: TGTGCCAGCCTCTCGGGCAGGGTTTGGACCGGGGAGCTGTTTTTT. Amino acids: CASLSGRVWTGELFF.

The table lists this clonotype with many counts. This sequence joins TRBV7-4 and TRBJ1-5, with TRBD1 as a possible D gene (6 bases). CDR3 length: 13 residues. Germline lookup yields CDR1 SGHVT and CDR2 SQSDAQ. The CDR3 region is CTSAGDCNQPQHF. In DNA form, the CDR3 reads TGTACGTCCGCAGGGGACTGCAATCAGCCCCAGCATTTT.

The chain joins TRBV20-1 to TRBJ1-6, with D possibly TRBD1 on 5 matching bases. Germline V gene data show CDR1 as DFQATT and CDR2 as SNEGSKA (reference sequence). V lost 6 bases to trimming and J lost 9 bases, with 21 bases between them. This CDR3 is 15 amino acids long. The CDR3 region is CSALEATKGISPLHF. Here the CDR3 DNA reads TGCAGTGCCCTGGAGGCAACTAAGGGGATTTCACCCCTCCACTTT.

The V and J genes are TRBV12-3 or TRBV12-4 and TRBJ2-5, with D possibly called TRBD1 or TRBD2 (5 bases each). V lost 7 bases to trimming and J lost 3 bases, with 18 bases between them. The CDR3 is made up of 15 amino acids. In DNA, the CDR3 is TGTGCCAGCACCTTGGGTGGGGGACCTAAAGAGACCCAGTACTTC. Translating it yields CASTLGGGPKETQYF.

This sequence joins TRBV20-1 and TRBJ2-5, with D possibly being TRBD1 (6 bases). V was pared by 4 bases and J by 1 base, with 10 bases between. In germline, CDR1 is DFQATT, CDR2 SNEGSKA (reference sequence). This CDR3 comprises 13 residues. CDR3 sequence: CSANGQIQETQYF. CDR3 nucleotides: TGCAGTGCTAATGGACAGATCCAAGAGACCCAGTACTTC.

This clonotype was recorded a few times. The genes are TRBV7-9 and TRBJ1-2; possibly TRBD1 for D (5 bases). The CDR3 contains 13 residues. V lost 0 bases, J lost 6 bases, and 8 bases lay in between. Germline values: CDR1 SEHNR, CDR2 FQNEAQ (reference sequence). CDR3 residues: CASSLAPGNGYTF. Here the CDR3 DNA reads TGTGCCAGCAGCTTAGCCCCAGGGAATGGCTACACCTTC. Filled out from reference TRBV7-9 and TRBJ1-2, the complete variable domain reads DTGVSQNPRHKITKRGQNVTFRCDPISEHNRLYWYRQTLGQGPEFLTYFQNEAQLEKSRLLSDRFSAERPKGSFSTLEIQRTEQGDSAMYLCASSLAPGNGYTFGSGTRLTVV.

This clonotype was counted ten times or more. The genes are TRBV7-3 and TRBJ2-1, with TRBD2 matching 10 bases. The CDR3 is 15 residues long. The germline V gene encodes CDR1 SGHTA and CDR2 FQGTGA. J was trimmed by 10 bases and V by 0 bases; bases with no gene match: 6. DNA of the CDR3: TGTGCCAGCAGCTTAACCGGGCTAGCGGGGGACGAGCAGTTCTTC. It yields the protein CASSLTGLAGDEQFF.

In its sample, this clonotype was seen many times. This chain connects TRBV9 to TRBJ2-1, with D tentatively TRBD1 (5 bases). Germline V lookup: CDR1 SGDLS, CDR2 YYNGEE. This CDR3 has 14 residues. V was clipped by 4 bases and J by 8 bases, with 16 bases between them. The CDR3 coding sequence is TGTGCCAGCAGCATGCGGACATTTTCGGATGAGCAGTTCTTC. It translates to CASSMRTFSDEQFF.

The rearrangement uses TRBV10-3 and TRBJ1-2; a weak D match, TRBD1 (5 bases). Germline V lookup: CDR1 ENHRY, CDR2 SYGVKD. Trimming left V 3 bases short and J 2 bases short, with 7 bases between. The CDR3 runs 13 residues. Here the CDR3 reads CAISDSGNYGYTF. The CDR3 DNA sequence: TGTGCCATCAGTGATTCAGGGAACTATGGCTACACCTTC.

The rearrangement uses TRBV7-9 and TRBJ2-2; TRBD2 is a possible D gene (6 bases). Trimming removed 4 bases from V and 0 bases from J, with 12 bases in between. The CDR3 length is 16 residues. Germline V gene sequence: CDR1 SEHNR, CDR2 FQNEAQ (reference sequence). The DNA of the CDR3 is TGTGCCAGCAGCTCCGAGGGCGGGGCGAACACCGGGGAGCTGTTTTTT. Its protein product is CASSSEGGANTGELFF.

This clonotype was observed many times. The chain joins TRBV7-2 to TRBJ1-4; D is unresolved. The germline V and J ends were trimmed by 1 base and 8 bases, with 8 bases remaining between them. This CDR3 region has 13 residues. The V gene's germline CDR1 is SGHTA and CDR2 FQGNSA. The CDR3 DNA reads as TGTGCCAGCAGCTTAGGGGGAGACGAAAAACTGTTTTTT. Translated, it gives CASSLGGDEKLFF.

This clonotype showed up just a few times. The V call is TRBV11-2, the J call TRBJ2-2; TRBD2 agrees at 13 bases. The ends lost 5 bases at V and 2 bases at J; junction bases unmatched: 14. Germline values: CDR1 SGHAT, CDR2 FQNNGV. The CDR3 is 20 amino acids. The CDR3 sequence is CASSRPVGTSGIHNTGELFF. The CDR3 nucleotides are TGTGCCAGCAGCCGACCGGTTGGGACTAGCGGGATACACAACACCGGGGAGCTGTTTTTT. Supplemented by reference TRBV11-2 and TRBJ2-2, the full variable domain reads EAGVAQSPRYKIIEKRQSVAFWCNPISGHATLYWYQQILGQGPKLLIQFQNNGVVDDSQLPKDRFSAERLKGVDSTLKIQPAKLEDSAVYLCASSRPVGTSGIHNTGELFFGEGSRLTVL.

This clonotype was seen only once. The chain carries TRBV12-3 or TRBV12-4 and TRBJ1-2; D not resolved. V lost 5 bases and J 0 bases, leaving 4 bases between the germline ends. This CDR3 spans 12 amino acids. This chain's CDR3 is CASSHTNYGYTF. The CDR3 DNA reads as TGTGCCAGCAGTCATACTAACTATGGCTACACCTTC.

The chain is built from TRBV6-2 or TRBV6-3 and TRBJ2-7, with TRBD1 identical over 9 bases. The ends lost 8 bases at V and 5 bases at J; junction bases unmatched: 13. In germline, CDR1 is MNHEY, CDR2 SVGEGT. The CDR3 contains 15 residues. The CDR3 here is CASLPTGTGSNEQYF. CDR3 DNA sequence: TGTGCCAGCTTACCCACCGGGACAGGGAGCAACGAGCAGTACTTC.

The chain joins TRBV24-1 to TRBJ2-1; D tentatively reads TRBD1 or TRBD2 (5 bases each). The CDR3 spans 14 residues. The ends were cut back, 2 bases at V and 7 bases at J, with 11 bases in the middle. CDR1 and CDR2 (germline): KGHDR, SFDVKD. The CDR3 spells CATSDSGTVNEQFF. The DNA of the CDR3 is TGTGCCACCAGTGATTCCGGGACCGTGAATGAGCAGTTCTTC.

Many counts were recorded for this clonotype. This rearrangement joins TRBV15 to TRBJ1-5; D remains unclear. This CDR3 comprises 18 residues. Trimming stripped 3 bases from V and 1 base from J, with 19 bases between. Germline assignment: CDR1 LNHNV and CDR2 YYDKDF (reference sequence). CDR3 nucleotides: TGTGCCACCAGCAGTCCCGATGACGGAATTTTAAGCAATCAGCCCCAGCATTTT. Translating gives CATSSPDDGILSNQPQHF.

The chain has TRBV4-2 and TRBJ2-7; D not resolved. V was cut by 4 bases and J by 3 bases, with 10 bases left in between. The CDR3 has 13 amino acids. CDR1 is LGHNA, CDR2 YNFKEQ, per germline. The CDR3 DNA sequence: TGTGCCAGCAGCCCCCGGGTCCTCTACGAGCAGTACTTC. Translation: CASSPRVLYEQYF.

With regard to this clonotype: With a much larger clone just one base away, this may be a read error. The CDR3 sequence is CSVQVFSGNTIYF. CDR3 in DNA: TGCAGTGTACAGGTCTTCTCTGGAAACACCATATATTTT. This chain links TRBV20-1 with TRBJ1-3; D possibly corresponds to TRBD1 (5 bases). The germline CDR1 and CDR2 sequences are DFQATT and SNEGSKA (reference sequence). Trimming took 7 bases from V and 0 from J, leaving 10 bases between them. The length of the CDR3 is 13 residues.

This clonotype was seen a few times. V gene TRBV5-6 combines with J gene TRBJ2-1; the D is unclear. Germline values: CDR1 SGHDT, CDR2 YYEEEE. The V end lost 9 bases, the J end lost 0 bases, and 13 bases lay between the germline ends. The CDR3 spans 14 residues. The CDR3: CATYDISSYNEQFF. CDR3 in DNA: TGTGCCACCTACGACATTAGCTCCTACAATGAGCAGTTCTTC.

This clonotype was detected a few times. J is TRBJ2-7 and V is TRBV7-2; 8 bases map to TRBD1. The germline CDR1 and CDR2 sequences are SGHTA and FQGNSA. V dropped 5 bases and J dropped 4; count of bases not matched to a gene: 7. The CDR3 contains 14 residues. The CDR3: CASSPRQGWYEQYF. Here the CDR3 DNA reads TGTGCCAGCAGCCCACGACAGGGGTGGTACGAGCAGTACTTC.

This clonotype was seen only a few times. The chain joins TRBV4-1 to TRBJ1-3; D remains ambiguous. The CDR3 extends over 13 amino acids. The germline V and J ends were trimmed by 4 bases and 2 bases, with 6 bases remaining between them. Germline CDR1 and CDR2: MGHRA and YSYEKL. This CDR3 is CASSREPGNTIYF. In nucleotides, the CDR3 is TGCGCCAGCAGCCGGGAGCCTGGAAACACCATATATTTT.

In this sample, this clonotype turned up many times. The chain is built from TRBV7-2 and TRBJ2-3, with 7 nucleotides matching TRBD2. Germline V gene data show CDR1 as SGHTA and CDR2 as FQGNSA. The trim removed 5 bases at V and 1 base at J, leaving 3 bases unmatched. CDR3 length equals 14 residues. This chain's CDR3 is CASSPTSRTDTQYF. The CDR3 DNA is TGTGCCAGCAGCCCGACTAGCCGCACAGATACGCAGTATTTT.

In this sample, this clonotype turned up a few times. This chain links TRBV20-1 with TRBJ1-2, with D hard to call. Deletions cut 3 bases from V and 5 bases from J, with 10 bases between. CDR1 is DFQATT, CDR2 SNEGSKA, per germline (reference sequence). There are 12 residues in the CDR3. CDR3 residues: CSASRRAYGYTF. CDR3 coding DNA: TGCAGTGCTAGTAGGCGGGCGTATGGCTACACCTTC.

This clonotype occurred many times. The chain uses TRBV7-2 and TRBJ2-3; D unclear. The length of the CDR3 is 15 residues. The V and J ends lost 1 base and 2 bases respectively, with 10 bases between them. CDR1 and CDR2 (germline): SGHTA, FQGNSA. The CDR3 loop is CASSLGATLTDTQYF. CDR3 coding DNA: TGTGCCAGCAGCTTAGGGGCGACTCTCACAGATACGCAGTATTTT.

This clonotype appeared a few times. This chain joins TRBV7-8 and TRBJ2-5; 15 nucleotides match TRBD2. Germline V gene data show CDR1 as SGHVS and CDR2 as FQNEAQ. Trimming removed 3 bases from V and 2 bases from J; junction bases left unmatched: 7. The length of the CDR3 is 18 residues. The CDR3, as DNA: TGTGCCAGCAGCTTGTCTTACGGGACTAGCGGGAGGCAAGAGACCCAGTACTTC. Translation: CASSLSYGTSGRQETQYF.